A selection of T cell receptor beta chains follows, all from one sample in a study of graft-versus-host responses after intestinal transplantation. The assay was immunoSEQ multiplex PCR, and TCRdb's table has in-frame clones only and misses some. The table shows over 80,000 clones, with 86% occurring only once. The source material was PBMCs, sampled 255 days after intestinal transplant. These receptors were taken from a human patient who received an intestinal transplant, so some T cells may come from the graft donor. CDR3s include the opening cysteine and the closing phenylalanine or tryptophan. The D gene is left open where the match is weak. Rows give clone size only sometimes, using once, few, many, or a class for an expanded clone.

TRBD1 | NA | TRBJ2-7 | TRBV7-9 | CASSFGTAYEQYF | TGTGCCAGCAGCTTTGGGACAGCCTACGAGCAGTACTTC
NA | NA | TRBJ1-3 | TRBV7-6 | CASSLSGWGSGNTIYF | TGTGCCAGCAGCTTGAGCGGGTGGGGCTCTGGAAACACCATATATTTT
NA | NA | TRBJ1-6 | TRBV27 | CASSLYHPGSLFGSPLHF | TGTGCCAGCAGTCTCTACCATCCCGGGTCGCTATTCGGATCGCCCCTCCACTTT
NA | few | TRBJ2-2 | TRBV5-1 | CASSVSSGNTGELFF | TGCGCCAGCAGCGTATCCAGCGGGAACACCGGGGAGCTGTTTTTT
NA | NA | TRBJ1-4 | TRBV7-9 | CASSLESSEKLFF | TGTGCCAGCAGCTTAGAGTCATCAGAAAAACTGTTTTTT
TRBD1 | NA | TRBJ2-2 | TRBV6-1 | CASTLGTDTGELFF | TGTGCCAGCACCCTCGGGACAGACACCGGGGAGCTGTTTTTT
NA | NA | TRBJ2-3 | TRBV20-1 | CSVLPGTQYF | TGCAGTGTCCTCCCGGGTACGCAGTATTTT
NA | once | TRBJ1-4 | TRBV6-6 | CASSYLGGPNEKLFF | TGTGCCAGCAGTTACTTGGGGGGGCCTAATGAAAAACTGTTTTTT
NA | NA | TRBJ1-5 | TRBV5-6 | CASSFGRVNQPQHF | TGTGCCAGCAGCTTCGGACGGGTCAATCAGCCCCAGCATTTT
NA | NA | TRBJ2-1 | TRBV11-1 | CASSFGPVTNEQFF | TGTGCCAGCAGCTTCGGTCCGGTTACAAATGAGCAGTTCTTC
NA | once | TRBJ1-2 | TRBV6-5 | CASTWKQGIHGYTF | TGTGCCAGCACCTGGAAGCAGGGTATTCATGGCTACACCTTC
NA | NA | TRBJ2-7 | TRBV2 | CASSAGGAYEQYF | TGTGCCAGCAGTGCCGGAGGGGCCTACGAGCAGTACTTC
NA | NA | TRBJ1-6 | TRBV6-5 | CASSYSRKSGGTPLHF | TGTGCCAGCAGTTACTCTCGAAAGTCAGGCGGGACACCCCTCCACTTT
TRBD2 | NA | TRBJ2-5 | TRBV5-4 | CASSPGGGGTQETQYF | TGTGCCAGCAGCCCCGGGGGCGGGGGGACTCAAGAGACCCAGTACTTC
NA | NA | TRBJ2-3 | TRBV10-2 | CASRGVPTDTQYF | TGCGCCAGCAGGGGGGTACCCACAGATACGCAGTATTTT
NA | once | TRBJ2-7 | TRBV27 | CASSLSSQDAYEQYF | TGTGCCAGCAGTTTATCCTCACAGGATGCCTACGAGCAGTACTTC
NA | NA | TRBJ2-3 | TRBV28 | CASSPGQSLGADTQYF | TGTGCCAGCAGCCCCGGACAGTCCCTGGGGGCAGATACGCAGTATTTT
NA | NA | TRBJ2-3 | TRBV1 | CTSSQDRGVSTDTQYF | TGCACCAGCAGCCAAGATAGGGGGGTTAGCACAGATACGCAGTATTTT
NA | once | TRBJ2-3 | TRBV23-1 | CASIEKTRETGGTDTQYF | TGCGCCAGCATCGAAAAAACCAGGGAAACAGGCGGCACAGATACGCAGTATTTT
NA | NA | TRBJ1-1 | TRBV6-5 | CASRRGRNTEAFF | TGTGCCAGCAGGCGGGGGAGGAACACTGAAGCTTTCTTT
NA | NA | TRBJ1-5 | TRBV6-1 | CASSDSLAGNQPQHF | TGTGCCAGCAGTGATTCATTGGCCGGTAATCAGCCCCAGCATTTT
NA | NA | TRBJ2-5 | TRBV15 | CATSARDQGRRETQYF | TGTGCCACCAGCGCTCGGGATCAGGGACGTCGTGAGACCCAGTACTTC
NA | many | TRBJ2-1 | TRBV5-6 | CASSREYNEQFF | TGTGCCAGCAGCCGGGAGTACAATGAGCAGTTCTTC
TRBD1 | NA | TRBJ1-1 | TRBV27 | CASRHNPGQVKKLGTEAFF | TGTGCCAGCAGGCACAATCCGGGACAGGTGAAAAAATTGGGCACTGAAGCTTTCTTT
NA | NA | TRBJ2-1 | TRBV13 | CASSLATNEQFF | TGTGCCAGCAGCTTAGCCACCAATGAGCAGTTCTTC
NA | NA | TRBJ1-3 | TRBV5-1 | CASGAGNGNTIYF | TGCGCCAGCGGGGCAGGGAACGGAAACACCATATATTTT
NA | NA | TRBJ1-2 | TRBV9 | CASSGPPQGFYGYTF | TGTGCCAGCAGCGGGCCCCCGCAGGGGTTCTATGGCTACACCTTC